Given below is one T cell receptor (beta chain) in context. Its matching antigen is unknown. The source of the sample is a study of T cell repertoires in cytomegalovirus infection. TCRdb analysed the reads with MiXCR anew, one entry per CDR3 protein. The sample lists around 800,000 distinct CDR3 sequences; 30% to 35% were seen once. General study points: The ex vivo response showed dominance by HLA-C-restricted CMV-specific TCR beta clonotypes. Individuals carrying CMV plus the relevant HLA were identified by cumulative frequency of public TCR beta families.

CDR1 DFQATT and CDR2 SNEGSKA come from the germline V gene (reference sequence). With 0 bases removed from V and 4 bases from J, the gap between germline ends came to 11 bases. This CDR3 comprises 14 residues. The input for sequencing was cultured CD8+ T cells from PBMCs, taken from culture after CMV antigen stimulation. The chain carries TRBV20-1 and TRBJ2-3; D is uncertain. The clonotype comes from a human donor in good health (CMV status not recorded). Some clones in this sample may be carry-over from other donors' samples. DNA for the CDR3: TGCAGTGCTAGAGATGTATCTGAGTCAGATACGCAGTATTTT. Amino acid sequence: CSARDVSESDTQYF.